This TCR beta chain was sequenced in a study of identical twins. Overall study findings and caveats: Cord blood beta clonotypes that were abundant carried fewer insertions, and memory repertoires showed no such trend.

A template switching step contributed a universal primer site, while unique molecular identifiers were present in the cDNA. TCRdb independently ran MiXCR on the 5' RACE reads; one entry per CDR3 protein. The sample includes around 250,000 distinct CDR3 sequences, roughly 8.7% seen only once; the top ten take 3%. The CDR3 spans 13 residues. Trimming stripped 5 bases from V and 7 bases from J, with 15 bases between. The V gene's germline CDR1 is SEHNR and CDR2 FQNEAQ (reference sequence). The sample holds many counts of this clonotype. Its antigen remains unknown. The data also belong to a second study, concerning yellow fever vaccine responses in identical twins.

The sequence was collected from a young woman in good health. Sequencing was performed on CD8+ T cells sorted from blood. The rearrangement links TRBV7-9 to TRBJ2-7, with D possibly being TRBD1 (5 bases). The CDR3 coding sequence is TGTGCCAGCAGCCCTGCAGGGTCGGAGGAGCAGTACTTC. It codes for CASSPAGSEEQYF.